Below, 22 T cell receptor beta chains from the same sample are listed, as sequenced in a study of cytomegalovirus exposure and HLA in healthy donors. PCR involved 60 Vbeta and 13 Jbeta primers. Data came from immunoSEQ multiplex PCR; TCRdb stores just in-frame clones and leaves some out. The sample holds about 130,000 clones, 15% to 20% seen once. Sequences were obtained from PBMCs. The receptors derive from a female donor in good health and CMV-seropositive.

The sample holds a few counts of this clone. The chain carries TRBV7-9 and TRBJ1-2; 7 bases are shared with TRBD1. This CDR3 is 14 amino acids long. Germline CDR1 reads SEHNR; CDR2 reads FQNEAQ (reference sequence). V lost 3 bases, J lost 6 bases, and 7 bases stayed unmatched. The CDR3 DNA reads as TGTGCCAGCAGCTTTACGGGGGACAGAGATGGCTACACCTTC. Amino acid sequence: CASSFTGDRDGYTF.

This clone was counted between two and nine times. CDR3 in amino acids: CASSLLWGREANYGYTF. The CDR3 region has the DNA TGTGCCAGCAGCCTGCTGTGGGGCAGGGAGGCTAACTATGGCTACACCTTC. This chain connects TRBV5-6 to TRBJ1-2, with D maybe TRBD1 (5 bases). Looked up from germline, CDR1 is SGHDT and CDR2 is YYEEEE. V gave up 4 bases and J gave up 0 bases, with 19 bases separating them. This CDR3 comprises 17 residues. Variable domain in full (rest from reference TRBV5-6 and TRBJ1-2): DAGVTQSPTHLIKTRGQQVTLRCSPKSGHDTVSWYQQALGQGPQFIFQYYEEEERQRGNFPDRFSGHQFPNYSSELNVNALLLGDSALYLCASSLLWGREANYGYTFGSGTRLTVV.

The chain couples TRBV2 to TRBJ1-4; TRBD1 agrees at 7 bases. CDR3 length: 16 residues. Losses at the gene ends were 3 bases for V and 4 bases for J; bases not matched to a gene: 8. CDR1 and CDR2 (germline): SNHLY, FYNNEI. CDR3 protein: CASSEANRGLNEKLFF. In nucleotides, the CDR3 is TGTGCCAGCAGTGAGGCAAATAGGGGGCTTAATGAAAAACTGTTTTTT.

The rearrangement uses TRBV4-1 and TRBJ1-4, with TRBD1 as a possible D gene (6 bases). The CDR3 consists of 15 residues. The germline V gene encodes CDR1 MGHRA and CDR2 YSYEKL. With 4 bases removed from V and 6 bases from J, the gap between germline ends came to 15 bases. The CDR3 loop is CASSRQSPGDEKLFF. The CDR3 DNA reads TGCGCCAGCAGCCGGCAATCCCCAGGGGATGAAAAACTGTTTTTT.

In its sample, this clone was seen a few times. The genes are TRBV7-9 and TRBJ1-2; TRBD1 matches at 8 bases. The junction had 4 bases not matched to a gene; V was cut back by 3 bases and J by 10 bases. CDR3 length: 12 amino acids. Germline CDR1 and CDR2: SEHNR and FQNEAQ (reference sequence). CDR3 protein: CASSFMTGAYTF. The CDR3 DNA is TGTGCCAGCAGCTTTATGACAGGGGCCTACACCTTC.

V and J are TRBV14 and TRBJ2-3; D is perhaps TRBD2 (6 bases). The germline V gene has CDR1 SGHDN and CDR2 FVKESK. Trimming shortened V by 0 bases and J by 1 base, and 11 bases separated the two germline ends. CDR3 length: 16 amino acids. The CDR3 spells CASSQEWGGGTDTQYF. CDR3 in DNA: TGTGCCAGCAGCCAAGAATGGGGAGGAGGCACAGATACGCAGTATTTT.

This chain connects TRBV7-9 to TRBJ1-2; 9 positions agree with TRBD1. This CDR3 comprises 15 residues. Looked up from germline, CDR1 is SEHNR and CDR2 is FQNEAQ (reference sequence). V dropped 5 bases and J dropped 2; count of bases not matched to a gene: 6. The CDR3 sequence: CASSIRDRENYGYTF. The CDR3 nucleotides are TGTGCCAGCAGCATCCGGGACAGGGAGAACTATGGCTACACCTTC.

The chain uses TRBV27 and TRBJ2-7, with TRBD1 as a possible D gene (5 bases). Germline V gene data show CDR1 as MNHEY and CDR2 as SMNVEV (reference sequence). V was cut by 8 bases and J by 5 bases, with 10 bases left in between. This CDR3 has 11 amino acids. The CDR3 is CASAAGNEQYF. The CDR3 DNA reads TGTGCCAGCGCGGCAGGGAACGAGCAGTACTTC.

The sample holds a few counts of this clone. The rearrangement links TRBV6-1 to TRBJ2-2; tentative D call: TRBD2 (7 bases). V shed 4 bases and J shed 5 bases, with 14 bases lying between them. The germline V gene encodes CDR1 MNHNS and CDR2 SASEGT. The CDR3 totals 15 residues. As DNA, the CDR3 is TGTGCCAGCAGTGGTAGGGGGGGCTGGACCGGGGAGCTGTTTTTT. It codes for CASSGRGGWTGELFF.

There are a few counts of this clone. The chain is built from TRBV15 and TRBJ1-2; D is unresolved. With 0 bases removed from V and 4 bases from J, the gap between germline ends came to 6 bases. The length of the CDR3 is 13 residues. The germline V gene has CDR1 LNHNV and CDR2 YYDKDF (reference sequence). The CDR3 DNA reads TGTGCCACCAGCAGAGATAGCGTCTATGGCTACACCTTC. It encodes CATSRDSVYGYTF. Filled out from reference TRBV15 and TRBJ1-2, the complete variable domain reads DAMVIQNPRYQVTQFGKPVTLSCSQTLNHNVMYWYQQKSSQAPKLLFHYYDKDFNNEADTPDNFQSRRPNTSFCFLDIRSPGLGDTAMYLCATSRDSVYGYTFGSGTRLTVV.

This clone was found a few times. This sequence joins TRBV4-2 and TRBJ1-1; D gene ambiguous. CDR1 LGHNA and CDR2 YNFKEQ come from the germline V gene. The CDR3 extends over 14 amino acids. Trimming took off 0 bases at V and 7 bases at J, with 12 bases between the two ends. The CDR3 coding sequence is TGTGCCAGCAGCCAAGACCTGGCAGTCCGTGAAGCTTTCTTT. Translated, it gives CASSQDLAVREAFF.

This chain links TRBV7-8 with TRBJ1-4; the match to TRBD1 covers 7 bases. After removal of 2 bases from V and 10 bases from J, the junction contained 10 bases not matched to a gene. The CDR3 runs to 15 residues. From germline, CDR1 is SGHVS and CDR2 FQNEAQ. The CDR3 nucleotides read TGTGCCAGCAGCTTAATAAACGACAGGGCGGCAAAACTGTTTTTT. Protein sequence: CASSLINDRAAKLFF.

The genes are TRBV2 and TRBJ1-1; TRBD1 matches at 7 bases. J lost 10 bases, V lost 8 bases, and 10 bases had no gene match. There are 12 residues in the CDR3. Looked up from germline, CDR1 is SNHLY and CDR2 is FYNNEI. The CDR3 nucleotides read TGTGCCAGCCATCAAGGACAGGAAGGAGCTTTCTTT. Its translation is CASHQGQEGAFF.

The genes are TRBV4-2 and TRBJ2-5, with 10 nucleotides matching TRBD2. CDR1 and CDR2 (germline): LGHNA, YNFKEQ. The V segment lost 0 bases and the J segment 4 bases; nucleotides outside the gene matches: 8. The CDR3 length is 17 residues. CDR3 region: CASSQDLASGGRETQYF. The DNA for the CDR3 is TGTGCCAGCAGCCAAGATCTCGCTAGCGGGGGTCGAGAGACCCAGTACTTC.

The chain links TRBV6-5 to TRBJ2-2; a possible D gene is TRBD2 (6 bases). The length of the CDR3 is 15 residues. Trimming left V 2 bases short and J 6 bases short, with 13 bases between. Germline CDR1 reads MNHEY; CDR2 reads SVGAGI. CDR3 loop: CASSYKGLAAGELFF. For the CDR3, the DNA is TGTGCCAGCAGTTACAAGGGGTTAGCGGCCGGGGAGCTGTTTTTT.

The rearrangement joins TRBV9 to TRBJ2-2, with 8 bases matching TRBD2. The CDR3 length is 16 residues. The germline gives CDR1 SGDLS, CDR2 YYNGEE. The junction had 4 bases not matched to a gene; V was cut back by 3 bases and J by 0 bases. CDR3 residues: CASSGLAGANTGELFF. The DNA of the CDR3 is TGTGCCAGCAGCGGGCTAGCGGGCGCGAACACCGGGGAGCTGTTTTTT.

This clone occurred a few times. The J gene is TRBJ2-1, the V gene TRBV7-2; D perhaps matches TRBD2 (6 bases). V lost 1 base to trimming and J lost 12 bases, with 13 bases between them. This CDR3 has 13 amino acids. Germline CDR1 is SGHTA and CDR2 is FQGNSA. In DNA, the CDR3 is TGTGCCAGCAGCTTAGGGAGCGGGTTTTCGCAGTTCTTC. Translating it yields CASSLGSGFSQFF.

This clone came up a few times. The rearrangement joins TRBV10-3 to TRBJ1-6; D call uncertain. Trimming removed 5 bases at V and 7 bases at J, with 15 bases between. The germline V gene has CDR1 ENHRY and CDR2 SYGVKD. This CDR3 has 15 amino acids. For the CDR3, the DNA is TGTGCCATCAGTCGATCACGCCAGATAAATTCACCCCTCCACTTT. It is translated as CAISRSRQINSPLHF.

The CDR3, as DNA: TGCGCCAGCAGCCAAGCGACAGGGTCCTTTAACTACGAGCAGTACTTC. This codes for CASSQATGSFNYEQYF. This chain connects TRBV4-1 to TRBJ2-5, with 7 positions matching TRBD1. The better agreement between TRBJ2-7 and the DNA end casts doubt on the J call. In germline, CDR1 is MGHRA, CDR2 YSYEKL. The CDR3 length is 16 residues.

This clone showed up just a few times. This sequence joins TRBV15 and TRBJ2-3; 8 bases match TRBD2. Germline CDR1 and CDR2: LNHNV and YYDKDF (reference sequence). Trimming took 2 bases from V and 2 from J; bases not matched to a gene: 6. CDR3 length: 16 residues. The CDR3 loop reads CATSRSSGSPTDTQYF. As DNA, the CDR3 is TGTGCCACCAGCAGATCCAGCGGGAGCCCCACAGATACGCAGTATTTT.

This chain joins TRBV10-3 and TRBJ2-7, with D maybe TRBD2 (6 bases). Germline CDR1 reads ENHRY; CDR2 reads SYGVKD. The CDR3 is 14 amino acids. V was clipped by 10 bases and J by 1 base, with 17 bases between them. As DNA, the CDR3 is TGTGCCACCAGACTAGAACGGGATTCCTACGAGCAGTACTTC. Encoded protein: CATRLERDSYEQYF.

In regard to this clone: The sample has other DNA sequences that encode this CDR3 too. The chain carries TRBV27 and TRBJ2-1; D is undetermined. CDR1 and CDR2 from the germline V gene are MNHEY and SMNVEV (reference sequence). The CDR3 spans 12 residues. The V gene lost 3 bases and the J gene lost 7 bases, with 7 bases spanning the gap. The CDR3 DNA reads TGTGCCAGCAGTTTTCCCGGGAATGAGCAGTTCTTC. Encoded protein: CASSFPGNEQFF.